This T cell receptor (beta chain) comes out of a study of cytomegalovirus exposure and HLA in healthy donors. On the study more broadly: There were roughly 120 million unique TCR beta sequences, drawn from around 180 million T cells, in an earlier analysis. Overall study results and limits: Reports described diagnosis of cytomegalovirus status by the classifier as highly specific and sensitive.

CDR1 is SGHTA and CDR2 is FQGNSA in the germline V gene. The CDR3 is 13 residues long. V lost 5 bases and J lost 3, with 11 bases in between. The PCR was carried out with 60 Vbeta primers and 13 Jbeta primers. This table comes from immunoSEQ multiplex PCR, and its TCRdb copy is limited to in-frame clones, with some not included. The data show over 100,000 clones, 60% to 80% seen once. Comments on this clone: The target antigen is unknown.

The source material was PBMCs. The sequence derives from a male donor in good health and CMV-seronegative. The chain links TRBV7-2 to TRBJ2-7, with D possibly being TRBD2 (5 bases). The CDR3 coding sequence is TGTGCCAGCAGCAGTGGTCGGGGCTACGAGCAGTACTTC. Translating it yields CASSSGRGYEQYF. Variable domain in full (rest from reference TRBV7-2 and TRBJ2-7): GAGVSQSPSNKVTEKGKDVELRCDPISGHTALYWYRQSLGQGLEFLIYFQGNSAPDKSGLPSDRFSAERTGGSVSTLTIQRTQQEDSAVYLCASSSGRGYEQYFGPGTRLTVT.